This TCR beta chain was recovered during a study of T cells in women clearing cervical HPV infection. Study at large: Only a few women had HLA typing results available. Study findings and constraints: Repertoire richness, not evenness, was significantly elevated in CIN3+ cases versus controls.

Dot-blot hybridization genotyped cervical HPV amplified with MY09/MY11 PCR. Only in-frame clones appear in the TCRdb table, and some are missing; sequencing was by immunoSEQ multiplex PCR. Its clone listing holds tens of thousands of clones. Comment on this clone: Its cognate antigen is unknown.

This sequence originates from a woman between 18 and 70 years old with a cervical HPV16 infection that either progressed to CIN3+ or cleared (not recorded which). Sample: blood buffy coat.

CDR3 protein: CASSASVTNEQFF. Partial CDR3 DNA: TGTGCCAGCTCCGCCTCAGTGACTAATGAG. This rearrangement joins TRBV7-6 to TRBJ2-1; D unresolved. The missing CDR3 end, 3 residues past where the read stops, is filled in from the germline J gene. CDR3 length equals 13 residues. The germline V and J ends were trimmed by 8 bases and 7 bases, with 15 bases remaining between them. From germline, CDR1 is SGHVS and CDR2 FNYEAQ.